The 13 T cell receptor beta chains reported below all come from one sample, sequenced in a study of OX40 agonist ivuxolimab in advanced cancers. Profiling relied on immunoSEQ multiplex PCR, and the TCRdb table lists in-frame clones only, not all of them. This table has 24,000 or so clones, around 79% appearing once. The specimen comprised CD4+ or CD8+ T cells sorted from blood, sampled in a trial of the OX40 agonist ivuxolimab. Receptors originate from an adult with an advanced solid tumor such as melanoma, head and neck, liver or kidney cancer.

CDR3 residues: CASSMAGGGTDTQYF. CDR3 DNA sequence: TGTGCCAGTAGTATGGCGGGGGGCGGCACAGATACGCAGTATTTT. The chain has TRBV19 and TRBJ2-3; 8 positions match TRBD2. The J segment lost 1 base and the V segment lost 3 bases, leaving 3 bases of the junction unmatched. The length of the CDR3 is 15 residues. Germline assignment: CDR1 LNHDA and CDR2 SQIVND (reference sequence).

There are a few counts of this clone. In nucleotides, the CDR3 is TGTGCCAGCAGCTTAAGGGCAGGGGCTGACTATGGCTACACCTTC. It translates to CASSLRAGADYGYTF. The rearrangement uses TRBV7-3 and TRBJ1-2; a weak D match, TRBD1 (6 bases). In germline, CDR1 is SGHTA, CDR2 FQGTGA. V gave up 1 base and J gave up 3 bases, with 12 bases separating them. The CDR3 loop spans 15 amino acids.

This clone was observed a handful of times. The chain links TRBV28 to TRBJ1-5; D is possibly TRBD1 (5 bases). The V and J ends lost 6 bases and 3 bases respectively, with 15 bases between them. The CDR3 has 15 amino acids. The germline V gene has CDR1 MDHEN and CDR2 SYDVKM. In DNA, the CDR3 is TGTGCCAGCAGGCCACAGGTCACCTACAATCAGCCCCAGCATTTT. It translates to CASRPQVTYNQPQHF.

The rearrangement joins TRBV10-3 to TRBJ2-1; TRBD1 or TRBD2 may be the D gene (6 bases each). Trimming took off 5 bases at V and 2 bases at J, with 13 bases between the two ends. The CDR3 has 15 amino acids. The V gene's germline CDR1 is ENHRY and CDR2 SYGVKD. CDR3 sequence: CAISLTGLTYNEQFF. For the CDR3, the DNA is TGTGCCATCAGTCTGACAGGACTAACCTACAATGAGCAGTTCTTC.

By frequency in the sample, this clone is medium-sized (0.01 to 0.1%). The rearrangement links TRBV11-2 to TRBJ2-7; 10 bases match TRBD2. Germline V gene sequence: CDR1 SGHAT, CDR2 FQNNGV. The CDR3 is 14 residues long. With 5 bases clipped from V and 6 bases from J, the junction kept 7 bases outside the gene matches. CDR3 in DNA: TGTGCCAGCAGCATGGTGGCTAGCGGGAGCGAGCAGTACTTC. Its translation is CASSMVASGSEQYF.

The gene calls are TRBV7-6 and TRBJ2-3; D is possibly TRBD2 (6 bases). Germline V lookup: CDR1 SGHVS, CDR2 FNYEAQ. The ends were cut back, 5 bases at V and 2 bases at J, with 11 bases in the middle. This CDR3 contains 14 residues. CDR3 sequence (DNA): TGTGCCAGCAGCCCCTGGGGGGACACAGATACGCAGTATTTT. As protein: CASSPWGDTDTQYF.

The gene calls are TRBV6-4 and TRBJ2-3; no firm D call. The CDR3 totals 13 residues. V was shortened by 5 bases and J by 0 bases, with 6 bases between the two germline ends. The V gene's germline CDR1 is MRHNA and CDR2 SNTAGT. Here the CDR3 DNA reads TGTGCCAGCAGTAGAGAGAGCACAGATACGCAGTATTTT. This codes for CASSRESTDTQYF.

The chain couples TRBV2 to TRBJ2-7, with 11 nucleotides matching TRBD2. CDR3 length equals 13 residues. J lost 2 bases, V lost 10 bases, and 4 bases had no gene match. Germline CDR1 and CDR2: SNHLY and FYNNEI. The CDR3 DNA reads TGTGCCATCGGGACTAGCGGCACCTACGAGCAGTACTTC. Amino acid sequence: CAIGTSGTYEQYF.

The chain links TRBV4-1 to TRBJ2-7, with 7 bases identical to TRBD2. The germline V gene encodes CDR1 MGHRA and CDR2 YSYEKL. After removal of 5 bases from V and 6 bases from J, the junction contained 13 bases not matched to a gene. The CDR3 length is 15 residues. CDR3 sequence reads: CASSATSVSLSEQYF. The CDR3 nucleotides are TGCGCCAGCAGCGCCACTAGCGTCAGCCTTTCCGAGCAGTACTTC.

The rearrangement links TRBV18 to TRBJ2-1; 7 bases agree with TRBD2. Germline loops: CDR1 KGHSH, CDR2 LQKENI. V was clipped by 2 bases and J by 2 bases; unmatched bases: 3. This CDR3 is built from 15 residues. In DNA, the CDR3 is TGTGCCAGCTCACCAGCCGGGGGGACCTACAATGAGCAGTTCTTC. This codes for CASSPAGGTYNEQFF.

In its sample, this clone was seen once. V is TRBV5-1 and J is TRBJ1-2, with 8 bases that match TRBD1. The V and J ends lost 0 bases and 4 bases, in that order; junction bases with no gene match: 5. CDR1 is SGHRS and CDR2 is YFSETQ in the germline V gene. This CDR3 contains 15 residues. In nucleotides, the CDR3 is TGCGCCAGCAGCTTGGGGGACAGGCCTAGCTATGGCTACACCTTC. This translates into CASSLGDRPSYGYTF.

The chain links TRBV23-1 to TRBJ1-6; 9 bases map to TRBD1. TRBV23-1 is known as an ORF, though its function is uncertain. This CDR3 contains 20 residues. Trimming took 8 bases from V and 0 from J; bases not matched to a gene: 17. The CDR3 bases are TGCGCCAGCCGAGTCAGTCCGGGACAGGGAAGGAGCTCCTATAATTCACCCCTCCACTTT. It is translated as CASRVSPGQGRSSYNSPLHF.

The chain couples TRBV28 to TRBJ1-1; 7 nucleotides align to TRBD1. Germline V lookup: CDR1 MDHEN, CDR2 SYDVKM. This CDR3 is built from 15 residues. V lost 1 base, J lost 5 bases, and 7 bases stayed unmatched. The CDR3 sequence is CASSLYDRVRTEAFF. CDR3 DNA sequence: TGTGCCAGCAGTTTATACGACAGGGTTAGGACTGAAGCTTTCTTT.